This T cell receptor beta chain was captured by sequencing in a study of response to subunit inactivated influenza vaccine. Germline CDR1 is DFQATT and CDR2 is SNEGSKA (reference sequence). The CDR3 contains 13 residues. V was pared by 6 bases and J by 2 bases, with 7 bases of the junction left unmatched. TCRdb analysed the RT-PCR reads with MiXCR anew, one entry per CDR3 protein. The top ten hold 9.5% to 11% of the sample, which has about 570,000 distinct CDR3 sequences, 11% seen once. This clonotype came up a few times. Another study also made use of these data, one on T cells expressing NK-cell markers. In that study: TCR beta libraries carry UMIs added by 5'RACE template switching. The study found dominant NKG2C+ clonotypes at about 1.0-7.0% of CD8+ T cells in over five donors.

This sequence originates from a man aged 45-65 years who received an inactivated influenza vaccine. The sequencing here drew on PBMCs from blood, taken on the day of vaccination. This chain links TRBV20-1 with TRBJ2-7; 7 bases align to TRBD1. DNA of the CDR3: TGCAGTGCATACGGACAGGAGACCTACGAGCAGTACTTC. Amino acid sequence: CSAYGQETYEQYF.